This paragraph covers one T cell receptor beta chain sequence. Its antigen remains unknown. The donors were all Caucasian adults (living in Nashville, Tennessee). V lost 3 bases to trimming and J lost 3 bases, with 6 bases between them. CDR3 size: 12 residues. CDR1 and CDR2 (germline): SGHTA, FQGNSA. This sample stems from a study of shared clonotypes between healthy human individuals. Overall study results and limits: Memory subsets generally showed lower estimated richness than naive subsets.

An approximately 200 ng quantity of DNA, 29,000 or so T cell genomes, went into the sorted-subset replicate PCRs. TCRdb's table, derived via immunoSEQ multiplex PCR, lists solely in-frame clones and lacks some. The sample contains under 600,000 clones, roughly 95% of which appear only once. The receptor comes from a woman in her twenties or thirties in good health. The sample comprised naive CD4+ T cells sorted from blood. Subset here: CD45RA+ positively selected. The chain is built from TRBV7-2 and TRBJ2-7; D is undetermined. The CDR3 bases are TGTGCCAGCAGCTTTGAGTTCTACGAGCAGTACTTC. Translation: CASSFEFYEQYF.